The 30 T cell receptor beta chains reported below all come from one sample, sequenced in a study of OX40 agonist ivuxolimab in advanced cancers. Assay: immunoSEQ multiplex PCR; the TCRdb copy retains only in-frame clones and omits some. Of tens of thousands of clones listed, around 90% are singletons. Material: CD4+ or CD8+ T cells sorted from blood, obtained in a trial of the OX40 agonist ivuxolimab. These receptors all come from an adult with an advanced solid tumor such as melanoma, head and neck, liver or kidney cancer.

V gene TRBV18 combines with J gene TRBJ1-1; 7 bases match TRBD1. The germline CDR1 and CDR2 sequences are KGHSH and LQKENI. This CDR3 contains 16 residues. V shed 6 bases and J 2 bases; nucleotides not matched to a gene: 12. The CDR3 region is CASSFENRGHNTEAFF. CDR3 DNA: TGTGCCAGCTCTTTCGAAAACAGGGGACACAACACTGAAGCTTTCTTT.

The chain couples TRBV27 to TRBJ2-2, with no clear D. The CDR3 is made up of 15 amino acids. V lost 3 bases and J lost 8, with 16 bases in between. Germline V gene lookup returns CDR1 MNHEY and CDR2 SMNVEV (reference sequence). The CDR3 DNA follows: TGTGCCAGCAGTTTTTTGTCCCCCAGGAGTGGGGAGCTGTTTTTT. Translated, it gives CASSFLSPRSGELFF.

The chain couples TRBV28 to TRBJ1-5; D is perhaps TRBD1 (5 bases). V was clipped by 6 bases and J by 5 bases, with 17 bases between them. The CDR3 loop spans 15 amino acids. Germline CDR1 is MDHEN and CDR2 is SYDVKM. CDR3 sequence reads: CASRRASGFHQPQHF. CDR3 in DNA: TGTGCCAGCAGGAGGGCTTCAGGGTTCCATCAGCCCCAGCATTTT.

V usage is TRBV7-6 and J usage is TRBJ2-3; D call uncertain. The CDR3 has 13 residues. Germline loops: CDR1 SGHVS, CDR2 FNYEAQ. Trimming cost V 5 bases and J 4 bases, with 10 bases left between them. For the CDR3, the DNA is TGTGCCAGCAGCCAGAGGCGCTCAGATACGCAGTATTTT. It specifies CASSQRRSDTQYF.

The chain carries TRBV4-1 and TRBJ1-2, with 7 bases identical to TRBD1. From germline, CDR1 is MGHRA and CDR2 YSYEKL. The CDR3 length is 18 residues. J was trimmed by 2 bases and V by 2 bases; bases with no gene match: 14. The CDR3 region is CASSQHLQGDSKNYGYTF. The CDR3 DNA reads TGCGCCAGCAGCCAACACCTCCAGGGGGACTCTAAAAACTATGGCTACACCTTC.

This chain connects TRBV9 to TRBJ2-2, with D hard to call. Germline CDR1 reads SGDLS; CDR2 reads YYNGEE. Trimming left V 0 bases short and J 7 bases short, with 4 bases between. This CDR3 is 12 amino acids long. DNA of the CDR3: TGTGCCAGCAGCGTAGTTTTCGGGGAGCTGTTTTTT. Its protein product is CASSVVFGELFF. Combining the CDR3 with reference TRBV9 and TRBJ2-2 gives the whole variable domain DSGVTQTPKHLITATGQRVTLRCSPRSGDLSVYWYQQSLDQGLQFLIQYYNGEERAKGNILERFSAQQFPDLHSELNLSSLELGDSALYFCASSVVFGELFFGEGSRLTVL.

CDR3 residues: CASRGLAGHQETQYF. Here the CDR3 DNA reads TGCGCCAGCAGGGGACTAGCGGGCCACCAAGAGACCCAGTACTTC. The J gene is TRBJ2-5, the V gene TRBV10-2, with 12 bases aligning to TRBD2. CDR1 and CDR2 from the germline V gene are WSHSY and SAAADI. V dropped 6 bases and J dropped 0; count of bases not matched to a gene: 2. There are 15 residues in the CDR3.

This rearrangement joins TRBV27 to TRBJ1-5; no reliable D call. The V end was cut by 8 bases, the J end by 2 bases, with 13 bases between. The length of the CDR3 is 14 residues. Germline loops: CDR1 MNHEY, CDR2 SMNVEV (reference sequence). CDR3: CASAAGRGNQPQHF. CDR3 bases: TGTGCCAGCGCCGCCGGGAGGGGCAATCAGCCCCAGCATTTT.

The V gene is TRBV20-1, the J gene TRBJ2-1; a weak D match, TRBD2 (5 bases). From germline, CDR1 is DFQATT and CDR2 SNEGSKA (reference sequence). This CDR3 has 11 amino acids. The CDR3, as DNA: TGCAAACTCTCGGGATCGGATGAGCAGTTCTTC. Encoded protein: CKLSGSDEQFF.

The rearrangement links TRBV7-9 to TRBJ2-3; TRBD2 matches 12 bases. This CDR3 is 18 amino acids long. The germline gives CDR1 SEHNR, CDR2 FQNEAQ (reference sequence). The V and J ends lost 1 base and 1 base, in that order; junction bases with no gene match: 6. For the CDR3, the DNA is TGTGCCAGCAGCTTAGGCCAACTAGCGGGAGGTCGCACAGATACGCAGTATTTT. It yields the protein CASSLGQLAGGRTDTQYF.

The V call is TRBV18, the J call TRBJ1-5; D is unclear. The V gene lost 1 base and the J gene lost 1 base, with 11 bases spanning the gap. The CDR3 totals 16 residues. Germline V gene data show CDR1 as KGHSH and CDR2 as LQKENI. The CDR3 loop is CASSPQGAGSNQPQHF. The CDR3 DNA sequence: TGTGCCAGCTCACCACAGGGTGCGGGAAGCAATCAGCCCCAGCATTTT.

This chain uses TRBV7-9 with TRBJ2-5, with D possibly matching TRBD1 (6 bases). The V gene's germline CDR1 is SEHNR and CDR2 FQNEAQ (reference sequence). Trimming took off 7 bases at V and 4 bases at J, with 19 bases between the two ends. The CDR3 spans 15 residues. The CDR3 bases are TGTGCCAGCAAATTAGGGTGGACAGTCCGAGAGACCCAGTACTTC. Residues: CASKLGWTVRETQYF.

This clone appeared once. The rearrangement links TRBV2 to TRBJ2-7; 8 nucleotides align to TRBD1. The CDR3 sequence is 14 residues long. The junction had 5 bases not matched to a gene; V was cut back by 2 bases and J by 5 bases. The germline gives CDR1 SNHLY, CDR2 FYNNEI. In DNA, the CDR3 is TGTGCCAGCAGTGAAAGGGACAGGCTACACGAGCAGTACGTC. Protein product: CASSERDRLHEQYV.

This sequence joins TRBV27 and TRBJ2-1, with D uncertain. Germline lookup yields CDR1 MNHEY and CDR2 SMNVEV (reference sequence). This CDR3 is 16 amino acids long. V shed 0 bases and J shed 6 bases, with 15 bases lying between them. The CDR3 here is CASSLSARSSANEQFF. CDR3 nucleotide sequence: TGTGCCAGCAGTTTATCGGCTAGAAGTTCAGCCAATGAGCAGTTCTTC.

Points on this clone: A read error may account for a junction end that differs from germline. This chain links TRBV7-9 with TRBJ2-1, with a weak D call TRBD2 (6 bases). The CDR3 covers 16 residues. CDR1 and CDR2 from the germline V gene are SEHNR and FQNEAQ (reference sequence). CDR3 bases: TGTGCCAGCGCCCAAATCGGGCGGGATTCCTTCAATGAGCAGTTCTTC. Amino acid sequence: CASAQIGRDSFNEQFF.

Only a few counts were recorded for this clone. CDR3 DNA sequence: TGCGCCAGCAGCCAAGAGCAGGGAAACTTTAATTTAATGAACACTGAAGCTTTCTTT. Residues: CASSQEQGNFNLMNTEAFF. The gene calls are TRBV4-3 and TRBJ1-1; a possible D gene is TRBD1 (5 bases). Trimming left V 0 bases short and J 0 bases short, with 20 bases between. The CDR3 runs 19 residues. The germline CDR1 and CDR2 sequences are LGHNA and YSLEER.

J is TRBJ2-7 and V is TRBV27; 7 positions match TRBD1. Germline-derived CDR1 and CDR2 are MNHEY and SMNVEV (reference sequence). CDR3 size: 14 residues. The V and J ends lost 6 bases and 4 bases, in that order; junction bases with no gene match: 9. CDR3 loop: CASSFTRGLYEQYF. The CDR3 DNA sequence: TGTGCCAGCAGCTTTACCAGGGGGTTATACGAGCAGTACTTC.

The chain links TRBV4-1 to TRBJ1-2; 7 nucleotides align to TRBD1. CDR3 length equals 14 residues. Germline CDR1 MGHRA, CDR2 YSYEKL. Unmatched junction bases numbered 2, after V lost 0 bases and J lost 4 bases. This CDR3 is CASSQDSGGYGYTF. Written as DNA, the CDR3 is TGCGCCAGCAGCCAAGATTCAGGGGGCTATGGCTACACCTTC.

CDR3: CASSQDSAVGEQYF. The CDR3 nucleotides are TGCGCCAGCAGCCAAGATTCAGCTGTGGGCGAGCAGTACTTC. The chain recombines TRBV4-3 with TRBJ2-7; D is unresolved. The CDR3 runs to 14 residues. The V gene's germline CDR1 is LGHNA and CDR2 YSLEER. V lost 0 bases, J lost 6 bases, and 12 bases lay in between.

The chain couples TRBV19 to TRBJ2-7; no clear D gene. The germline gives CDR1 LNHDA, CDR2 SQIVND (reference sequence). The CDR3 has 14 amino acids. V dropped 1 base and J dropped 5 bases, with 12 bases sitting between them. CDR3 sequence: CASSIGAEPNEQYF. The CDR3 nucleotides read TGTGCCAGTAGTATAGGAGCCGAGCCCAACGAGCAGTACTTC.

V and J are TRBV7-9 and TRBJ1-3; 9 nucleotides match TRBD1. This CDR3 is built from 17 residues. The junction had 7 bases not matched to a gene; V was cut back by 2 bases and J by 2 bases. Germline loops: CDR1 SEHNR, CDR2 FQNEAQ (reference sequence). This CDR3 reads CASSLRRDREPGNTIYF. The DNA of the CDR3 is TGTGCCAGCAGCTTAAGGAGGGACAGGGAACCTGGAAACACCATATATTTT.

The count of this clone is one. This sequence joins TRBV19 and TRBJ1-5; D perhaps matches TRBD1 (5 bases). In germline, CDR1 is LNHDA, CDR2 SQIVND (reference sequence). V dropped 3 bases and J dropped 0 bases, with 9 bases sitting between them. The length of the CDR3 is 15 residues. CDR3 coding DNA: TGTGCCAGTAGTATGACAGCGACTAGCAATCAGCCCCAGCATTTT. This translates into CASSMTATSNQPQHF.

This clone was recorded once. This chain links TRBV27 with TRBJ2-1; D is perhaps TRBD1 (6 bases). Germline assignment: CDR1 MNHEY and CDR2 SMNVEV (reference sequence). Trimming shortened V by 3 bases and J by 6 bases, and 12 bases separated the two germline ends. The length of the CDR3 is 14 residues. The CDR3 nucleotides are TGTGCCAGCAGTTTCGGCAGGGGAAGCAATGAGCAGTTCTTC. Its translation: CASSFGRGSNEQFF.

This chain links TRBV4-2 with TRBJ2-7, with TRBD2 identical over 7 bases. V trimming: 0 bases; J trimming: 3 bases; junction bases outside the gene matches: 8. CDR3 length: 16 amino acids. Germline V CDR1 and CDR2: LGHNA, YNFKEQ. The CDR3 reads CASSQEGAGSVYEQYF. The CDR3 DNA sequence: TGTGCCAGCAGCCAAGAAGGAGCGGGGTCGGTCTACGAGCAGTACTTC.

The rearrangement joins TRBV29-1 to TRBJ1-2; 10 bases match TRBD1. Germline trimming cut 0 bases from V and 4 bases from J; bases unmatched to any gene: 11. The CDR3 consists of 17 residues. Germline values: CDR1 SQVTM, CDR2 ANQGSEA. In DNA form, the CDR3 reads TGCAGCGTTGAAGACGTCTGGGACAGGGGTTATTCCTATGGCTACACCTTC. Translating gives CSVEDVWDRGYSYGYTF.

This chain joins TRBV5-6 and TRBJ1-2; the match to TRBD1 covers 7 bases. The V gene end was trimmed by 7 bases and the J gene end by 4 bases; junction bases not matched to a gene: 4. Germline assignment: CDR1 SGHDT and CDR2 YYEEEE. The CDR3 extends over 12 amino acids. This CDR3 reads CASAGGFYGYTF. DNA of the CDR3: TGTGCCAGCGCAGGGGGTTTCTATGGCTACACCTTC.

The chain couples TRBV6-5 to TRBJ2-7, with 8 positions matching TRBD2. This CDR3 contains 14 residues. The J segment lost 0 bases and the V segment lost 5 bases, leaving 3 bases of the junction unmatched. CDR1 is MNHEY, CDR2 SVGAGI, per germline. CDR3 sequence reads: CASSRSGVSYEQYF. The CDR3 nucleotides are TGTGCCAGCAGTCGTAGCGGGGTCTCCTACGAGCAGTACTTC.

This sequence joins TRBV5-5 and TRBJ2-7, with D maybe TRBD2 (6 bases). CDR3 size: 14 residues. Germline CDR1 reads SGHKS; CDR2 reads YYEKEE (reference sequence). V was shortened by 4 bases and J by 0 bases, with 11 bases between the two germline ends. DNA of the CDR3: TGTGCCAGCAGCCATTTCGGGAGCTCCTACGAGCAGTACTTC. This encodes CASSHFGSSYEQYF.

J is TRBJ2-2 and V is TRBV4-1, with D maybe TRBD2 (5 bases). V lost 5 bases and J 2 bases, leaving 9 bases between the germline ends. In germline, CDR1 is MGHRA, CDR2 YSYEKL. The CDR3 extends over 14 amino acids. The CDR3 coding sequence is TGCGCCAGCAGCTTCGGGGAAAACACCGGGGAGCTGTTTTTT. Encoded protein: CASSFGENTGELFF.

The rearrangement uses TRBV7-6 and TRBJ2-7; 7 nucleotides agree with TRBD1. The CDR3 is 14 residues long. The junction had 0 bases not matched to a gene; V was cut back by 1 base and J by 0 bases. CDR1 is SGHVS and CDR2 is FNYEAQ in the germline V gene. CDR3 protein: CASSLDRGSYEQYF. CDR3 nucleotides: TGTGCCAGCAGCTTAGACAGGGGCTCCTACGAGCAGTACTTC.